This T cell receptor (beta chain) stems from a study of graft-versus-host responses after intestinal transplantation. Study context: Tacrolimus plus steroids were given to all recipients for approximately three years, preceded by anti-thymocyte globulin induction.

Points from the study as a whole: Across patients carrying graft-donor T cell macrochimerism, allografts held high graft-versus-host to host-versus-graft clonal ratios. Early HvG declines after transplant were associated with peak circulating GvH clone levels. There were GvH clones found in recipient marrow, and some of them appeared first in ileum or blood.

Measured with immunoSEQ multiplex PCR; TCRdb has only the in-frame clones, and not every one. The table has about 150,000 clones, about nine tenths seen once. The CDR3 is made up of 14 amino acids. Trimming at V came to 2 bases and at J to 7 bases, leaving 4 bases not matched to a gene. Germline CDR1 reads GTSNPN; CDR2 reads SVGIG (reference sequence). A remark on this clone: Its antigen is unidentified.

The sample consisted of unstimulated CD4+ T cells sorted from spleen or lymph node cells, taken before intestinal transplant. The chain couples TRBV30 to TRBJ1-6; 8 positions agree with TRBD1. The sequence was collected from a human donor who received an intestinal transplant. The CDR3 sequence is CAWSSTGANSPLHF. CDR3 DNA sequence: TGTGCCTGGAGTTCGACAGGGGCCAATTCACCCCTCCACTTT.